The 8 T cell receptor beta chains reported below all come from one sample, sequenced in a study of cytomegalovirus exposure and HLA in healthy donors. Amplification used 60 Vbeta primers and 13 Jbeta primers. Produced via immunoSEQ multiplex PCR; TCRdb's table is partial and in-frame only. The sample lists about 140,000 clones, more than 60% occurring once. Sequencing input: PBMCs. The receptors derive from a woman aged 60 to 75 in good health and CMV-seronegative.

The chain employs TRBV9 and TRBJ2-3; 9 nucleotides match TRBD2. The germline V gene has CDR1 SGDLS and CDR2 YYNGEE. V gave up 0 bases and J gave up 6 bases; unmatched junction bases: 8. The CDR3 extends over 16 amino acids. The CDR3 nucleotides are TGTGCCAGCAGCGTAGAGGTCTTAGCGGGAGTGGATACGCAGTATTTT. Its translation is CASSVEVLAGVDTQYF.

This clone was counted only a few times. The rearrangement uses TRBV6-7 and TRBJ2-4, with 9 nucleotides matching TRBD1. TRBV6-7 is an ORF for which the function is uncertain. With 5 bases clipped from V and 6 bases from J, the junction kept 8 bases outside the gene matches. The CDR3 has 15 amino acids. CDR3 residues: CASSNPDRGPNIQYF. CDR3 coding DNA: TGTGCCAGCAGTAACCCGGACAGGGGTCCAAACATTCAGTACTTC.

This rearrangement joins TRBV27 to TRBJ1-2; the D is unclear. The CDR3 is 15 amino acids. The ends were cut back, 2 bases at V and 2 bases at J, with 12 bases in the middle. Germline V lookup: CDR1 MNHEY, CDR2 SMNVEV (reference sequence). The DNA for the CDR3 is TGTGCCAGCAGTTTAACCCCCACAACAAACTATGGCTACACCTTC. It translates to CASSLTPTTNYGYTF.

This clone showed up just a few times. The chain uses TRBV9 and TRBJ2-1; 7 nucleotides agree with TRBD2. In germline, CDR1 is SGDLS, CDR2 YYNGEE. With V trimmed by 0 bases and J by 12 bases, 12 bases remained unmatched. CDR3 size: 15 residues. The chain's CDR3 is CASSVEMEAGVMQFF. The CDR3 bases are TGTGCCAGCAGCGTAGAGATGGAGGCGGGGGTTATGCAGTTCTTC.

This sequence joins TRBV19 and TRBJ2-1, with 7 bases identical to TRBD2. The trim removed 0 bases at V and 3 bases at J, leaving 8 bases unmatched. Germline CDR1 and CDR2: LNHDA and SQIVND (reference sequence). CDR3 length: 17 amino acids. CDR3 DNA: TGTGCCAGTAGTATAGATGGGCCTAGCGGCAACTACAATGAGCAGTTCTTC. It is translated as CASSIDGPSGNYNEQFF. Together with reference TRBV19 and TRBJ2-1, the CDR3 gives the full variable domain: DGGITQSPKYLFRKEGQNVTLSCEQNLNHDAMYWYRQDPGQGLRLIYYSQIVNDFQKGDIAEGYSVSREKKESFPLTVTSAQKNPTAFYLCASSIDGPSGNYNEQFFGPGTRLTVL.

The chain uses TRBV7-6 and TRBJ2-7; perhaps TRBD2 as D (7 bases). V lost 3 bases, J lost 1 base, and 13 bases lay in between. This CDR3 spans 15 amino acids. Germline loops: CDR1 SGHVS, CDR2 FNYEAQ. CDR3 in DNA: TGTGCCAGCAGCTTGGGGGCTAGCGGTTCCTACGAGCAGTACTTC. This codes for CASSLGASGSYEQYF.

The chain links TRBV6-4 to TRBJ2-3; no clear D. Germline CDR1 and CDR2: MRHNA and SNTAGT. The CDR3 is 15 residues long. V lost 0 bases and J lost 5, with 12 bases in between. CDR3 sequence reads: CASSDSARSGDTQYF. CDR3 coding DNA: TGTGCCAGCAGTGACTCAGCTAGGTCGGGAGATACGCAGTATTTT.

This chain joins TRBV2 and TRBJ1-4, with 9 bases aligning to TRBD1. The CDR3 runs 14 residues. The V gene end was trimmed by 5 bases and the J gene end by 13 bases; junction bases not matched to a gene: 11. Germline V gene sequence: CDR1 SNHLY, CDR2 FYNNEI. CDR3 in amino acids: CASSLGTGFSGLFF. Here the CDR3 DNA reads TGTGCCAGCAGTCTCGGGACAGGGTTCTCGGGACTGTTTTTT. Full variable domain (remainder filled in from reference TRBV2 and TRBJ1-4): EPEVTQTPSHQVTQMGQEVILRCVPISNHLYFYWYRQILGQKVEFLVSFYNNEISEKSEIFDDQFSVERPDGSNFTLKIRSTKLEDSAMYFCASSLGTGFSGLFFGSGTQLSVL.